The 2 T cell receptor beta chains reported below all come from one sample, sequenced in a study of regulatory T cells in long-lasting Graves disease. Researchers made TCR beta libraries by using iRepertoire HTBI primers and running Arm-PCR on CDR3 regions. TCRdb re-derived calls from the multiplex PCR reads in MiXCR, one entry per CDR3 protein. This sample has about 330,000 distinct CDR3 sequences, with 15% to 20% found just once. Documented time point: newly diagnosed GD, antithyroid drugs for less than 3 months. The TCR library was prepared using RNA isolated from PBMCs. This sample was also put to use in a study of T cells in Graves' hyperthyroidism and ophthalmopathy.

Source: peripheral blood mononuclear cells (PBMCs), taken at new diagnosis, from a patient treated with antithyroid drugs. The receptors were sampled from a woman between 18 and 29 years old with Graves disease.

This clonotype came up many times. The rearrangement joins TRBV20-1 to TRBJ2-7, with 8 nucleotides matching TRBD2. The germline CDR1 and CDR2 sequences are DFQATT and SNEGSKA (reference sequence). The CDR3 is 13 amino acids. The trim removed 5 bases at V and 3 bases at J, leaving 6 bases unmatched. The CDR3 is CSAARTSIYEQYF. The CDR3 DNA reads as TGCAGTGCTGCCAGGACTAGCATCTACGAGCAGTACTTC.

The CDR3 reads CASSLLQGNSQETQYF. The CDR3 bases are TGCGCCAGCAGCTTGCTACAGGGGAACTCCCAAGAGACCCAGTACTTC. The chain couples TRBV5-1 to TRBJ2-5, with 7 bases lining up with TRBD1. The CDR3 extends over 16 amino acids. V shed 1 base, J shed 1 base, and the junction held 7 bases outside the gene matches. The germline CDR1 and CDR2 sequences are SGHRS and YFSETQ.